These T cell receptor beta chains were read from a single sample in a study of shared clonotypes between healthy human individuals. Only in-frame clones appear in the TCRdb table, and some are missing; sequencing was by immunoSEQ multiplex PCR. The repertoire includes a few million clones, around nine tenths of them detected once, and 0.11% to 0.15% sits in the top ten. The sequenced sample was naive CD4+ T cells sorted from blood. Receptor source: a young man in good health. The CDR3 runs from the conserved cysteine through the conserved F or W. A D gene is named only where the DNA matches it firmly. Rows give clone size only sometimes, using once, few, many, or a class for an expanded clone.

J gene: TRBJ2-5; clone size: NA; D gene: TRBD2; V gene: TRBV7-2; CDR3 protein: CASSLSLAGSRETQYF; CDR3 DNA: TGTGCCAGCAGCTTATCCTTAGCGGGATCACGAGAGACCCAGTACTTC
J gene: TRBJ1-1; clone size: NA; D gene: TRBD1; V gene: TRBV6-5; CDR3 protein: CASSPQTGGSTEAFF; CDR3 DNA: TGTGCCAGCAGTCCCCAAACAGGGGGGAGCACTGAAGCTTTCTTT
J gene: TRBJ2-3; clone size: once; D gene: TRBD1; V gene: TRBV27; CDR3 protein: CASTGQGSDTQYF; CDR3 DNA: TGTGCCAGCACGGGACAGGGCTCAGATACGCAGTATTTT
J gene: TRBJ2-3; clone size: NA; D gene: TRBD2; V gene: TRBV18; CDR3 protein: CASSTGLAGALTDTQYF; CDR3 DNA: TGTGCCAGCTCAACGGGACTAGCGGGGGCGTTGACAGATACGCAGTATTTT
J gene: TRBJ2-7; clone size: NA; D gene: TRBD2; V gene: TRBV27; CDR3 protein: CASSPKRGPPYEQYF; CDR3 DNA: TGTGCCAGCAGCCCTAAGCGGGGGCCCCCCTACGAGCAGTACTTC
J gene: TRBJ2-3; clone size: NA; D gene: NA; V gene: TRBV5-4; CDR3 protein: CASSLADTQYF; CDR3 DNA: TGTGCCAGCAGCTTAGCAGATACGCAGTATTTT
J gene: TRBJ1-5; clone size: few; D gene: NA; V gene: TRBV9; CDR3 protein: CASSVDRTRRSNQPQHF; CDR3 DNA: TGTGCCAGCAGCGTAGATCGGACACGACGAAGCAATCAGCCCCAGCATTTT
J gene: TRBJ2-2; clone size: once; D gene: NA; V gene: TRBV30; CDR3 protein: CAWFFPSNTGELFF; CDR3 DNA: TGTGCCTGGTTCTTCCCTAGCAACACCGGGGAGCTGTTTTTT
J gene: TRBJ2-5; clone size: NA; D gene: NA; V gene: TRBV2; CDR3 protein: CASSGGDSTQYF; CDR3 DNA: TGTGCCAGCAGTGGTGGTGACTCGACCCAGTACTTC
J gene: TRBJ1-2; clone size: NA; D gene: NA; V gene: TRBV27; CDR3 protein: CASSLGGRGYGYTF; CDR3 DNA: TGTGCCAGCAGTTTAGGGGGGCGCGGCTATGGCTACACCTTC
J gene: TRBJ2-1; clone size: NA; D gene: TRBD2; V gene: TRBV19; CDR3 protein: CASSVSGGYNEQFF; CDR3 DNA: TGTGCCAGTAGTGTAAGCGGGGGTTACAATGAGCAGTTCTTC
J gene: TRBJ1-2; clone size: NA; D gene: TRBD1; V gene: TRBV4-3; CDR3 protein: CASSPSGTAYGYTF; CDR3 DNA: TGCGCCAGCAGCCCATCCGGGACAGCCTATGGCTACACCTTC
J gene: TRBJ2-7; clone size: NA; D gene: TRBD1; V gene: TRBV28; CDR3 protein: CASSPYFTGGTEGEQYF; CDR3 DNA: TGTGCCAGCAGCCCTTACTTTACAGGGGGCACCGAGGGCGAGCAGTACTTC
J gene: TRBJ2-3; clone size: NA; D gene: NA; V gene: TRBV1; CDR3 protein: CTRTLSAPQGTQYF; CDR3 DNA: TGCACCAGGACACTGTCGGCTCCTCAGGGTACGCAGTATTTT
J gene: TRBJ2-5; clone size: NA; D gene: NA; V gene: TRBV19; CDR3 protein: CASSMVEGTRETQYF; CDR3 DNA: TGTGCCAGTAGTATGGTGGAGGGGACTCGGGAGACCCAGTACTTC
J gene: TRBJ2-1; clone size: NA; D gene: NA; V gene: TRBV5-1; CDR3 protein: CASSSGTNNEQFF; CDR3 DNA: TGCGCCAGCAGCTCCGGGACGAACAATGAGCAGTTCTTC
J gene: TRBJ1-1; clone size: few; D gene: TRBD1; V gene: TRBV5-1; CDR3 protein: CASSPTGRGMNTEAFF; CDR3 DNA: TGCGCCAGCAGCCCGACCGGCAGGGGGATGAACACTGAAGCTTTCTTT
J gene: TRBJ1-4; clone size: NA; D gene: NA; V gene: TRBV10-3; CDR3 protein: CATGVLGEKLFF; CDR3 DNA: TGTGCCACAGGGGTCCTTGGGGAAAAACTGTTTTTT
J gene: TRBJ2-2; clone size: few; D gene: NA; V gene: TRBV19; CDR3 protein: CASSIGALNTGELFF; CDR3 DNA: TGTGCCAGTAGTATAGGGGCCCTGAACACCGGGGAGCTGTTTTTT
J gene: TRBJ2-7; clone size: NA; D gene: NA; V gene: TRBV21-1; CDR3 protein: CASSILYRDRGGYEQYF; CDR3 DNA: TGTGCCAGCAGCATTCTTTACCGGGACAGGGGAGGGTACGAGCAGTACTTC
J gene: TRBJ1-1; clone size: NA; D gene: TRBD1; V gene: TRBV7-2; CDR3 protein: CASSSTGVLNTEAFF; CDR3 DNA: TGTGCCAGCAGCTCCACAGGGGTATTGAACACTGAAGCTTTCTTT
J gene: TRBJ1-1; clone size: NA; D gene: TRBD1; V gene: TRBV25-1; CDR3 protein: CASSDPRTGGNTEAFF; CDR3 DNA: TGTGCCAGCAGTGATCCACGGACAGGGGGGAACACTGAAGCTTTCTTT
J gene: TRBJ1-6; clone size: NA; D gene: NA; V gene: TRBV7-2; CDR3 protein: CASSLSSPLHF; CDR3 DNA: TGTGCCAGCAGCTTAAGTTCACCCCTCCACTTT
J gene: TRBJ1-4; clone size: NA; D gene: TRBD1; V gene: TRBV5-4; CDR3 protein: CASSEGLDRGGEKLFF; CDR3 DNA: TGTGCCAGCAGCGAAGGACTGGACAGGGGTGGTGAAAAACTGTTTTTT
J gene: TRBJ2-7; clone size: NA; D gene: TRBD2; V gene: TRBV5-1; CDR3 protein: CASSLTSGGRSEQYF; CDR3 DNA: TGCGCCAGCAGCTTGACTAGCGGGGGGCGAAGCGAGCAGTACTTC
J gene: TRBJ2-7; clone size: NA; D gene: NA; V gene: TRBV4-3; CDR3 protein: CASSQYRWGYYEQYF; CDR3 DNA: TGCGCCAGCAGCCAATATCGTTGGGGGTACTACGAGCAGTACTTC
J gene: TRBJ1-2; clone size: NA; D gene: NA; V gene: TRBV29-1; CDR3 protein: CSVDAVRVVGYTF; CDR3 DNA: TGCAGCGTTGACGCGGTCAGGGTGGTCGGCTACACCTTC
J gene: TRBJ2-5; clone size: NA; D gene: TRBD2; V gene: TRBV28; CDR3 protein: CASSLTSGGRETQYF; CDR3 DNA: TGTGCCAGCAGTTTAACTAGCGGGGGTCGAGAGACCCAGTACTTC
J gene: TRBJ1-2; clone size: NA; D gene: NA; V gene: TRBV7-8; CDR3 protein: CASSLQPNYGYTF; CDR3 DNA: TGTGCCAGCAGCTTGCAGCCTAACTATGGCTACACCTTC